The 9 T cell receptor beta chains reported below all come from one sample, sequenced in a study of T cells after yellow fever vaccination. TCRdb re-called the 5' RACE reads through MiXCR, storing one row per CDR3 protein. Of around 590,000 distinct CDR3 sequences listed, 10% to 15% are singletons. This sample comprised PBMCs, obtained on the day of the yellow fever booster vaccination. These TCRs come from a man aged 25-45 years who received the YFV17D yellow fever vaccine.

The genes are TRBV6-1 and TRBJ2-7; TRBD2 matches 11 bases. V gave up 6 bases and J gave up 2 bases; unmatched junction bases: 6. The CDR3 loop spans 15 amino acids. Germline CDR1 and CDR2: MNHNS and SASEGT. CDR3 coding DNA: TGTGCCAGCAGCAGACCGGGACTAGCGGCCTACGAGCAGTACTTC. It codes for CASSRPGLAAYEQYF.

The chain is built from TRBV6-2 or TRBV6-3 and TRBJ2-6; D may be TRBD1 or TRBD2 (5 bases each). Trimming pared 2 bases from V and 2 bases from J, leaving 13 bases between. Germline values: CDR1 MNHEY, CDR2 SVGEGT. The CDR3 has 17 amino acids. In DNA, the CDR3 is TGTGCCAGCAGTTACCCCCTAGCAGGGACTGGGGCCAACGTCCTGACTTTC. This encodes CASSYPLAGTGANVLTF.

This clonotype showed up just a few times. The chain joins TRBV6-1 to TRBJ2-3; either TRBD1 or TRBD2 may supply D (6 bases each). The CDR3 length is 17 residues. Germline CDR1 reads MNHNS; CDR2 reads SASEGT. Trimming removed 5 bases at V and 2 bases at J, with 20 bases between. The CDR3 here is CASSKQRQGTFTDTQYF. The CDR3 nucleotides are TGTGCCAGCAGTAAACAGAGGCAGGGGACTTTCACAGATACGCAGTATTTT.

This clonotype was counted between two and nine times. The rearrangement uses TRBV15 and TRBJ2-5; D tentatively fits TRBD1 or TRBD2 (5 bases each). The CDR3 contains 17 residues. Trimming took off 0 bases at V and 2 bases at J, with 16 bases between the two ends. The germline V gene has CDR1 LNHNV and CDR2 YYDKDF (reference sequence). CDR3 residues: CATSREGIGTQQETQYF. CDR3 nucleotides: TGTGCCACCAGCAGAGAGGGGATCGGGACCCAGCAAGAGACCCAGTACTTC. The entire variable domain, with the rest obtained from reference TRBV15 and TRBJ2-5, is as follows: DAMVIQNPRYQVTQFGKPVTLSCSQTLNHNVMYWYQQKSSQAPKLLFHYYDKDFNNEADTPDNFQSRRPNTSFCFLDIRSPGLGDTAMYLCATSREGIGTQQETQYFGPGTRLLVL.

This clonotype was counted only a few times. The chain links TRBV20-1 to TRBJ1-3, with 7 bases lining up with TRBD1. Looked up from germline, CDR1 is DFQATT and CDR2 is SNEGSKA (reference sequence). This CDR3 contains 15 residues. Trimming cost V 4 bases and J 0 bases; bases outside gene matches: 6. The CDR3 nucleotides are TGCAGTGCTATGGGACAGCTCAACTCTGGAAACACCATATATTTT. Amino acids: CSAMGQLNSGNTIYF.

The chain uses TRBV10-3 and TRBJ2-7, with 8 positions matching TRBD2. The CDR3 is 14 amino acids. Germline V CDR1 and CDR2: ENHRY, SYGVKD. V shed 6 bases and J 2 bases; nucleotides not matched to a gene: 6. This chain's CDR3 is CAISHSGTTYEQYF. The CDR3 DNA reads as TGTGCCATCAGCCATAGCGGGACCACCTACGAGCAGTACTTC.

The gene calls are TRBV4-2 and TRBJ2-5; unclear D gene. This CDR3 region has 15 residues. The germline V gene encodes CDR1 LGHNA and CDR2 YNFKEQ. Trimming stripped 1 base from V and 5 bases from J, with 14 bases between. CDR3 coding DNA: TGTGCCAGCAGCCAAGTCCGTAGTCCGCGGGAGACCCAGTACTTC. Translated, it gives CASSQVRSPRETQYF.

The chain combines TRBV2 with TRBJ2-7; 7 bases are a match to TRBD2. The junction had 4 bases not matched to a gene; V was cut back by 3 bases and J by 5 bases. Germline loops: CDR1 SNHLY, CDR2 FYNNEI. The CDR3 spans 13 residues. CDR3 in amino acids: CASSDLGRDEQYF. As DNA, the CDR3 is TGTGCCAGCAGTGATTTAGGGAGGGACGAGCAGTACTTC.

This clonotype turned up a few times. This chain links TRBV14 with TRBJ1-2, with a tentative D call TRBD1 (6 bases). V shed 1 base and J shed 6 bases, with 6 bases lying between them. The CDR3 consists of 12 residues. Looked up from germline, CDR1 is SGHDN and CDR2 is FVKESK. The CDR3 DNA follows: TGTGCCAGCAGCCAAGCAGGGGATGGCTACACCTTC. Its protein product is CASSQAGDGYTF.